This TCR beta chain was profiled in a study of T cell repertoires in cytomegalovirus infection. Study at large: Evidence of both CMV infection and a matching HLA type came from public TCR beta signatures.

TCRdb analysed the reads with MiXCR anew, one entry per CDR3 protein. The sample lists around 170,000 distinct CDR3 sequences; roughly a sixth were seen once. To note about this clonotype: The antigen remains unidentified.

Findings and limits, study-wide: Cumulative public TCR beta family frequency identified carriers of CMV plus the relevant HLA. CMV-specific HLA-C-restricted TCR beta clonotypes dominated the ex vivo response.

Sequenced material: CD8+ T cells from PBMCs. This receptor was identified in a human donor in good health (CMV status not recorded). Some clones in this sample may be carry-over from other donors' samples.

The CDR3 region has the DNA TGTGCCAGCAGTTCTCCCGGGGCAGGCGAAGAGACCCAGTACTTC. Its translation: CASSSPGAGEETQYF. The V call is TRBV28, the J call TRBJ2-5; either TRBD1 or TRBD2 may supply D (5 bases each). The germline V and J ends were trimmed by 4 bases and 3 bases, with 15 bases remaining between them. The germline V gene has CDR1 MDHEN and CDR2 SYDVKM. CDR3 length: 15 amino acids. Based on the CDR3 plus reference TRBV28 and TRBJ2-5, the full variable domain is DVKVTQSSRYLVKRTGEKVFLECVQDMDHENMFWYRQDPGLGLRLIYFSYDVKMKEKGDIPEGYSVSREKKERFSLILESASTNQTSMYLCASSSPGAGEETQYFGPGTRLLVL.